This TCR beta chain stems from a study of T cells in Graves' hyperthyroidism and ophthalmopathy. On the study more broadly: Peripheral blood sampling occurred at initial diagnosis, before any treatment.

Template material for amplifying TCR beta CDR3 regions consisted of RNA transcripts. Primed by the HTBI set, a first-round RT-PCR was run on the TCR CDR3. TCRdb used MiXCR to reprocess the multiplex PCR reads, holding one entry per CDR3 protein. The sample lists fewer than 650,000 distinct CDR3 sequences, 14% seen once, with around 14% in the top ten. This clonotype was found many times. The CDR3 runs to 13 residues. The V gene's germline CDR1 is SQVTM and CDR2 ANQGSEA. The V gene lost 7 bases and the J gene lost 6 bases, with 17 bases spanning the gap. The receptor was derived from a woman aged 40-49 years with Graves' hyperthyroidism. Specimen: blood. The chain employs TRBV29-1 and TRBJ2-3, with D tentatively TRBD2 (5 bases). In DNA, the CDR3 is TGCAGCGGCCGTCTTCCCCCGGGGGATACGCAGTATTTT. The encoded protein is CSGRLPPGDTQYF.